Following are 14 T cell receptor beta chains from one sample sequenced in a study of blood T cell repertoires in COVID-19. Sequenced by immunoSEQ multiplex PCR; TCRdb stores in-frame clones only, minus some. The data show 200,000 to 300,000 clones, roughly nine tenths seen once. The sequenced sample was peripheral blood. The receptors stem from a man younger than 35 with active or convalescent COVID-19.

This chain links TRBV27 with TRBJ2-1, with 8 bases identical to TRBD2. Germline CDR1 is MNHEY and CDR2 is SMNVEV (reference sequence). This CDR3 is 16 amino acids long. V was clipped by 5 bases and J by 2 bases; unmatched bases: 8. The DNA of the CDR3 is TGTGCCAGCAGTCGACCCGGGACTAGAACCTACAATGAGCAGTTCTTC. Translating gives CASSRPGTRTYNEQFF.

This CDR3 reads CASRTWTVEQPQHF. CDR3 DNA sequence: TGTGCCAGCAGAACTTGGACAGTGGAGCAGCCCCAGCATTTT. The chain is built from TRBV2 and TRBJ1-5; maybe TRBD1 (6 bases). V was clipped by 6 bases and J by 7 bases, with 16 bases between them. From germline, CDR1 is SNHLY and CDR2 FYNNEI. The CDR3 covers 14 residues. Supplemented by reference TRBV2 and TRBJ1-5, the full variable domain reads EPEVTQTPSHQVTQMGQEVILRCVPISNHLYFYWYRQILGQKVEFLVSFYNNEISEKSEIFDDQFSVERPDGSNFTLKIRSTKLEDSAMYFCASRTWTVEQPQHFGDGTRLSIL.

This chain uses TRBV7-9 with TRBJ2-3; the match to TRBD1 covers 7 bases. Trimming took 1 base from V and 8 from J; bases not matched to a gene: 0. CDR1 SEHNR and CDR2 FQNEAQ come from the germline V gene (reference sequence). The CDR3 has 12 amino acids. The DNA for the CDR3 is TGTGCCAGCAGCTTAGGACAGGGTACGCAGTATTTT. Protein sequence: CASSLGQGTQYF. Together with reference TRBV7-9 and TRBJ2-3, the CDR3 gives the full variable domain: DTGVSQNPRHKITKRGQNVTFRCDPISEHNRLYWYRQTLGQGPEFLTYFQNEAQLEKSRLLSDRFSAERPKGSFSTLEIQRTEQGDSAMYLCASSLGQGTQYFGPGTRLTVL.

This CDR3 reads CASSDLSERGTEAFF. CDR3 nucleotides: TGTGCCAGCAGTGACTTGTCGGAGCGTGGCACTGAAGCTTTCTTT. The chain links TRBV2 to TRBJ1-1; no firm D call. The germline CDR1 and CDR2 sequences are SNHLY and FYNNEI. Trimming removed 3 bases at V and 4 bases at J, with 15 bases between. The CDR3 runs to 15 residues.

CDR3 sequence reads: CASSEYVTGNRAEAFF. CDR3 nucleotides: TGTGCCAGCAGTGAATATGTGACAGGGAACCGCGCTGAAGCTTTCTTT. The gene calls are TRBV2 and TRBJ1-1; 7 nucleotides match TRBD1. Germline V lookup: CDR1 SNHLY, CDR2 FYNNEI. After removal of 2 bases from V and 6 bases from J, the junction contained 12 bases not matched to a gene. The CDR3 is 16 residues long.

This rearrangement joins TRBV6-2 or TRBV6-3 to TRBJ1-1; perhaps TRBD1 as D (6 bases). Germline loops: CDR1 MNHEY, CDR2 SVGEGT. CDR3 length: 16 amino acids. Between the trimmed V and J ends, which lost 2 bases and 1 base, there was a span of 14 bases. The chain's CDR3 is CASSYPSDRANTEAFF. The CDR3 bases are TGTGCCAGCAGTTACCCTTCGGACAGAGCGAACACTGAAGCTTTCTTT.

The chain combines TRBV19 with TRBJ2-7; possible D gene TRBD1, 5 bases. Trimming shortened V by 6 bases and J by 1 base, and 16 bases separated the two germline ends. CDR1 and CDR2 (germline): LNHDA, SQIVND (reference sequence). The CDR3 totals 15 residues. The CDR3 sequence is CASSPDSSPSYEQYF. Written as DNA, the CDR3 is TGTGCCAGTAGCCCAGACAGTAGCCCTTCCTACGAGCAGTACTTC.

This clone appeared a single time. The chain combines TRBV6-4 with TRBJ1-2, with 8 bases matching TRBD1. The CDR3 loop spans 17 amino acids. Unmatched junction bases numbered 9, after V lost 0 bases and J lost 3 bases. The germline V gene encodes CDR1 MRHNA and CDR2 SNTAGT. The CDR3 sequence is CASSDSDRGVLYYGYTF. In DNA form, the CDR3 reads TGTGCCAGCAGTGACTCCGACAGGGGAGTATTATACTATGGCTACACCTTC.

The rearrangement joins TRBV6-2 or TRBV6-3 to TRBJ2-3, with 11 bases identical to TRBD2. The CDR3 consists of 17 residues. The V and J ends lost 5 bases and 7 bases, in that order; junction bases with no gene match: 14. Germline CDR1 and CDR2: MNHEY and SVGEGT. DNA for the CDR3: TGTGCCAGCAGTACCGAAAGTCTTAGCGGGAGGGCCTATACGCAGTATTTT. Encoded protein: CASSTESLSGRAYTQYF.

V and J are TRBV5-5 and TRBJ2-5; D possibly corresponds to TRBD2 (5 bases). V was trimmed by 4 bases and J by 4 bases, leaving 20 bases between them. Germline CDR1 is SGHKS and CDR2 is YYEKEE (reference sequence). CDR3 length: 16 residues. CDR3 bases: TGTGCCAGCAGCACATACGACTCGCTAGCAGGAGAGACCCAGTACTTC. This sequence encodes CASSTYDSLAGETQYF.

The gene calls are TRBV20-1 and TRBJ2-3; D gene ambiguous. CDR1 and CDR2 from the germline V gene are DFQATT and SNEGSKA (reference sequence). V gave up 4 bases and J gave up 4 bases, with 3 bases separating them. CDR3 length: 10 residues. CDR3 in DNA: TGCAGTGCTACCGCAGATACGCAGTATTTT. Translation gives CSATADTQYF.

The genes are TRBV6-5 and TRBJ2-1; perhaps TRBD2 as D (6 bases). Trimming shortened V by 8 bases and J by 1 base, and 15 bases separated the two germline ends. The germline gives CDR1 MNHEY, CDR2 SVGAGI. The CDR3 covers 15 residues. This CDR3 is CASHPLSGSYNEQFF. The DNA for the CDR3 is TGTGCCAGCCACCCCTTAAGCGGGTCCTACAATGAGCAGTTCTTC.

This chain links TRBV9 with TRBJ1-2; 8 bases line up with TRBD1. CDR1 and CDR2 from the germline V gene are SGDLS and YYNGEE. The CDR3 contains 15 residues. V was clipped by 4 bases and J by 0 bases; unmatched bases: 5. The CDR3 DNA is TGTGCCAGCAGCATGGGACAGGACCCTAACTATGGCTACACCTTC. Translated: CASSMGQDPNYGYTF. Together with reference TRBV9 and TRBJ1-2, the CDR3 gives the full variable domain: DSGVTQTPKHLITATGQRVTLRCSPRSGDLSVYWYQQSLDQGLQFLIQYYNGEERAKGNILERFSAQQFPDLHSELNLSSLELGDSALYFCASSMGQDPNYGYTFGSGTRLTVV.

V usage is TRBV27 and J usage is TRBJ2-1, with 8 bases identical to TRBD1. Germline V gives CDR1 MNHEY, CDR2 SMNVEV (reference sequence). J was trimmed by 7 bases and V by 2 bases; bases with no gene match: 4. The CDR3 is made up of 14 amino acids. CDR3 region: CASSLLTGGNEQFF. The DNA for the CDR3 is TGTGCCAGCAGTTTACTTACAGGGGGAAATGAGCAGTTCTTC.